This T cell receptor beta chain emerged from a study of shared clonotypes between healthy human individuals. About the research overall: Ranging from 18 to 49 in age, donors were two women and a few men. Each donor's CD4 naive and CD4 memory cells filled three plates apiece, CD8 naive two, and CD8 memory one. General study points: In contrast to clonotypes shared by all four donors, non-shared clonotypes had lower generation probabilities.

CDR1 is KGHSH, CDR2 LQKENI, per germline. The CDR3 has 15 amino acids. Trimming took off 3 bases at V and 0 bases at J, with 11 bases between the two ends. Partitioning of CD4+ cells yielded a CD45RA+ naive subset and a CD45RA-negative memory subset. Details on this clone: The antigen is undetermined.

TCRdb's table, derived via immunoSEQ multiplex PCR, lists solely in-frame clones and lacks some. The sample yields 2 million to 2.5 million clones, approximately 96% seen once. The rearrangement links TRBV18 to TRBJ1-1; D gene uncertain. Sequenced input: naive CD4+ T cells sorted from blood. As to subset: CD45RA+ positively selected. The sequence was collected from a man aged 18-30 years in good health. The CDR3 nucleotides are TGTGCCAGCTCACCTGGCCGGGGAGTGAACACTGAAGCTTTCTTT. It translates to CASSPGRGVNTEAFF.